A selection of T cell receptor beta chains follows, all from one sample in a study of OX40 agonist ivuxolimab in advanced cancers. TCRdb's copy holds only in-frame clones and misses some; the assay was immunoSEQ multiplex PCR. The sample lists 70,000 or so clones, roughly 88% seen once, with 0.95% to 1.3% in the top ten. The specimen comprised CD4+ or CD8+ T cells sorted from blood, sampled in a trial of the OX40 agonist ivuxolimab. The receptors here all came from an adult with an advanced solid tumor such as melanoma, head and neck, liver or kidney cancer. CDR3s include the opening cysteine and the closing phenylalanine or tryptophan.

len: 14
v_gene: TRBV6-5
j_gene: TRBJ1-2
CDR3aa: CASSYDRGSSGYTF

len: 10
v_gene: TRBV29-1
j_gene: TRBJ2-3
CDR3aa: CMGMTDTQYF

len: 13
v_gene: TRBV7-6
j_gene: TRBJ1-2
CDR3aa: CASSLAMGNGYTF

len: 15
v_gene: TRBV6-5
j_gene: TRBJ2-5
CDR3aa: CASSSHNGVDETQYF

len: 15
v_gene: TRBV10-3
j_gene: TRBJ1-1
CDR3aa: CAISVGGVMNTEAFF

len: 15
v_gene: TRBV11-2
j_gene: TRBJ1-2
CDR3aa: CASSPLTGGSYGYTF

len: 17
v_gene: TRBV11-2
j_gene: TRBJ2-5
CDR3aa: CASSLGVAGGFQETQYF

len: 13
v_gene: TRBV11-3
j_gene: TRBJ1-6
CDR3aa: CASSLDPISPLHF

len: 13
v_gene: TRBV4-3
j_gene: TRBJ1-2
CDR3aa: CASSQGWDRGYTF

len: 17
v_gene: TRBV6-1
j_gene: TRBJ1-3
CDR3aa: CASSEVVGLDSGNTIYF

len: 14
v_gene: TRBV19
j_gene: TRBJ2-7
CDR3aa: CASSIRTGTYEQYF

len: 17
v_gene: TRBV5-1
j_gene: TRBJ2-7
CDR3aa: CASTPRTPLEDSYEQYF

len: 11
v_gene: TRBV7-9
j_gene: TRBJ2-3
CDR3aa: CASSFTDTQYF

len: 14
v_gene: TRBV7-2
j_gene: TRBJ2-7
CDR3aa: CASSLWGTSREQYF

len: 13
v_gene: TRBV6-5
j_gene: TRBJ1-2
CDR3aa: CASTRQVNYGYTF

len: 15
v_gene: TRBV6-5
j_gene: TRBJ1-3
CDR3aa: CASSYSGASGNTIYF

len: 14
v_gene: TRBV6-1
j_gene: TRBJ2-7
CDR3aa: CASTWQDGTYEQYF

len: 13
v_gene: TRBV7-2
j_gene: TRBJ1-2
CDR3aa: CASRQRGDDGYTF

len: 12
v_gene: TRBV5-6
j_gene: TRBJ1-2
CDR3aa: CASSLSYYGYTF

len: 12
v_gene: TRBV6-4
j_gene: TRBJ2-1
CDR3aa: CASSEQGHEQFF